This T cell receptor (beta chain) appears in the sequencing data of a study of regulatory T cells in long-lasting Graves disease. Overall study context: Under 3 months of antithyroid drugs had been taken by newly diagnosed Graves' patients.

This clonotype was observed a few times. V lost 0 bases and J 9 bases, leaving 9 bases between the germline ends. This CDR3 spans 13 amino acids. CDR1 is ENHRY, CDR2 SYGVKD, per germline. Stated time point: newly diagnosed GD, antithyroid drugs for less than 3 months. PBMC-derived RNA was used for the TCR library. In building TCR beta libraries, iRepertoire HTBI primers were used together with Arm-PCR of CDR3 regions. TCRdb redid the calling of the multiplex PCR reads with MiXCR, one entry per CDR3 protein. The sample lists approximately 400,000 distinct CDR3 sequences; around 14% were seen once. These sequences were also reported in another study, on T cells in Graves' hyperthyroidism and ophthalmopathy.

The rearrangement uses TRBV10-3 and TRBJ2-1; no definite D call. This receptor was identified in a woman aged 25 to 39 with Graves disease. The source material was peripheral blood mononuclear cells (PBMCs), sampled at new diagnosis, from a patient treated with antithyroid drugs. CDR3 protein: CAISESVRSEQFF. For the CDR3, the DNA is TGTGCCATCAGTGAGTCGGTGAGGAGTGAGCAGTTCTTC.